This TCR beta chain was sequenced for a study of cytomegalovirus exposure and HLA in healthy donors. Study-wide background: As released early, the data held 85 million to 95 million unique TCRs from HLA-typed donors. Points from the study as a whole: The classifier, whose performance was assessed in both the original and validation cohorts, reportedly diagnosed cytomegalovirus status with high specificity and sensitivity. A previous analysis found most TCR beta V segments productive roughly 87% or roughly 30% of the time.

Of note for this clone: Its antigen is not known.

Primers for the PCR totalled 60 Vbeta and 13 Jbeta. Generated by immunoSEQ multiplex PCR, the TCRdb table keeps only in-frame clones and is missing some. In the table there are 120,000 to 150,000 clones, around 76% of which are singletons. The donors (healthy individuals) were bone marrow donors. Germline trimming cut 6 bases from V and 3 bases from J; bases unmatched to any gene: 5. Looked up from germline, CDR1 is SGHVS and CDR2 is FQNEAQ. This CDR3 spans 14 amino acids. This sequence joins TRBV7-8 and TRBJ2-5; 9 nucleotides align to TRBD2. The receptor comes from a male donor in good health and CMV-seronegative. Sample: PBMCs. The CDR3 spells CASRVRGGEETQYF. In DNA form, the CDR3 reads TGTGCCAGCAGGGTGCGGGGGGGAGAAGAGACCCAGTACTTC.